This section outlines one T cell receptor (beta chain) sequence together with its context. The antigen is undetermined. This CDR3 has 15 amino acids. CDR1 and CDR2 (germline): MNHEY, SVGAGI. Unmatched junction bases numbered 5, after V lost 4 bases and J lost 3 bases. This record belongs to a study of T cell responses to AZD1222 COVID-19 vaccine. Sequencing used immunoSEQ multiplex PCR; TCRdb keeps in-frame clones, though not all of them. The data contain roughly 100,000 clones, about nine tenths of them singletons. The study, taken as a whole, reports: Among spike-specific TCRs, nearly half reportedly target unmutated variant regions.

The chain joins TRBV6-5 to TRBJ2-7; TRBD1 agrees at 11 bases. The sample consisted of peripheral blood, taken 28 days after the second AZD1222 dose. This receptor was obtained from an adult who received the AZD1222 COVID-19 vaccine. CDR3 amino acids: CASSSRDRGDYEQYF. The CDR3 DNA reads as TGTGCCAGCAGTTCCCGGGACAGGGGGGACTACGAGCAGTACTTC.